Below, one T cell receptor (beta chain) is given with its context. The antigen is unknown. These data originate in a study of long-term antiretroviral therapy in people with HIV. General observations from the study: HIV repertoires covered narrower CDR3 length ranges than controls did.

Germline V gene lookup returns CDR1 SGDLS and CDR2 YYNGEE. V dropped 4 bases and J dropped 5 bases, with 15 bases sitting between them. This CDR3 region has 14 residues. The libraries were made with immunoSEQ v3.0 at survey level. Sequencing used immunoSEQ multiplex PCR; TCRdb keeps in-frame clones, though not all of them. The sample yields tens of thousands of clones, over 80% seen once. The chain uses TRBV9 and TRBJ2-5; D possibly corresponds to TRBD1 (6 bases). The clonotype originates from a woman in her forties with HIV. The material was unsorted PBMCs, obtained 1.2 years after starting antiretroviral therapy. CDR3 in DNA: TGTGCCAGCAGCCCTGAGGGGGTCTCGGAGACCCAGTACTTC. Its translation: CASSPEGVSETQYF.